The subject of this entry is one T cell receptor beta chain. cDNA libraries of TCR beta carried unique molecular identifiers. Each batch of about 0.95 to 10 million T cells produced 500,000 to 600,000 cDNA molecules. MiXCR was run by TCRdb on the PCR reads, yielding one entry per CDR3 protein. The table records 700,000 to 900,000 distinct CDR3 sequences, under 60% of them present only once. This record belongs to a study of post-analysis software for immune sequencing data. This clonotype was obtained from a girl under 18 with multiple sclerosis. Material for sequencing was blood.

CDR3: CSARWGPGLAERRGAHEQYF. DNA for the CDR3: TGCAGTGCTAGGTGGGGTCCGGGATTAGCGGAGAGGAGAGGAGCCCACGAGCAGTACTTC. V is TRBV20-1 and J is TRBJ2-7, with D perhaps matching TRBD2 (6 bases). V lost 3 bases and J lost 5, with 35 bases in between. Germline CDR1 DFQATT, CDR2 SNEGSKA (reference sequence). CDR3 length: 20 amino acids.